One and the same sample provided the 9 T cell receptor beta chains below, sequenced in a study of blood T cell repertoires in COVID-19. Repertoires were generated with immunoSEQ multiplex PCR, while TCRdb's copy carries only in-frame clones and drops some. The sample has around 300,000 clones; about 89% are singletons. Sequences were obtained from peripheral blood. All receptors derive from a woman aged 25 to 39 with COVID-19, enrolled during active disease.

The chain recombines TRBV30 with TRBJ2-3; 11 nucleotides align to TRBD1. CDR1 and CDR2 (germline): GTSNPN, SVGIG (reference sequence). The CDR3 is 15 amino acids. With 2 bases clipped from V and 2 bases from J, the junction kept 3 bases outside the gene matches. In nucleotides, the CDR3 is TGTGCCTGGAGTTCGGGACAGGGGGACACAGATACGCAGTATTTT. Translating gives CAWSSGQGDTDTQYF.

The chain recombines TRBV5-5 with TRBJ1-2; a weak D match, TRBD1 (6 bases). Germline CDR1 is SGHKS and CDR2 is YYEKEE (reference sequence). Trimming took off 4 bases at V and 4 bases at J, with 17 bases between the two ends. The CDR3 is 15 amino acids. CDR3: CASSPASGDVYGYTF. As DNA, the CDR3 is TGTGCCAGCAGCCCCGCGTCAGGGGATGTCTATGGCTACACCTTC.

This clone was recorded a few times. The rearrangement joins TRBV29-1 to TRBJ1-1; no clear D. V lost 3 bases and J lost 1, with 6 bases in between. The CDR3 consists of 12 residues. The germline gives CDR1 SQVTM, CDR2 ANQGSEA. This CDR3 is CSVEQSNTEAFF. The CDR3 DNA reads as TGCAGCGTTGAGCAGTCGAACACTGAAGCTTTCTTT. The full variable domain, rest sourced from reference TRBV29-1 and TRBJ1-1, is SAVISQKPSRDICQRGTSLTIQCQVDSQVTMMFWYRQQPGQSLTLIATANQGSEATYESGFVIDKFPISRPNLTFSTLTVSNMSPEDSSIYLCSVEQSNTEAFFGQGTRLTVV.

The chain is built from TRBV30 and TRBJ2-1; D may be TRBD2 (6 bases). V was shortened by 4 bases and J by 3 bases, with 10 bases between the two germline ends. The CDR3 is 13 residues long. Germline CDR1 GTSNPN, CDR2 SVGIG (reference sequence). The CDR3 here is CAWTGSYYNEQFF. The DNA for the CDR3 is TGTGCCTGGACCGGGAGCTACTACAATGAGCAGTTCTTC.

The chain uses TRBV10-1 and TRBJ2-1; 7 bases map to TRBD2. V shed 3 bases and J 0 bases; nucleotides not matched to a gene: 5. Germline loops: CDR1 WNHNN, CDR2 SYGVQD (reference sequence). CDR3 size: 16 residues. CDR3 coding DNA: TGCGCCAGCAGTGACCAGCGGGGAAGCTCCTACAATGAGCAGTTCTTC. Its translation: CASSDQRGSSYNEQFF.

The chain couples TRBV13 to TRBJ1-1; 9 bases map to TRBD1. CDR1 PRHDT and CDR2 FYEKMQ come from the germline V gene (reference sequence). V trimming: 1 base; J trimming: 3 bases; junction bases outside the gene matches: 6. CDR3 length: 16 amino acids. CDR3 sequence (DNA): TGTGCCAGCAGCTTAGACAGGGGGCGATGGGACACTGAAGCTTTCTTT. Its translation: CASSLDRGRWDTEAFF.

The rearrangement joins TRBV6-6 to TRBJ2-1, with 8 bases that match TRBD2. The CDR3 loop spans 15 amino acids. Trimming removed 7 bases from V and 0 bases from J; junction bases left unmatched: 5. The germline CDR1 and CDR2 sequences are MNHNY and SVGAGI (reference sequence). CDR3 DNA: TGTGCCAGCATAGACGGGGGGGGCTCCTACAATGAGCAGTTCTTC. Its translation: CASIDGGGSYNEQFF.

The V gene is TRBV5-8, the J gene TRBJ1-2; the D gene is possibly TRBD1 (6 bases). Looked up from germline, CDR1 is SGHTS and CDR2 is YDEGEE. The CDR3 has 15 residues. V was clipped by 4 bases and J by 1 base, with 14 bases between them. CDR3 coding DNA: TGTGCCAGCAGCACCGGACAGAGACTTAACTATGGCTACACCTTC. Translating it yields CASSTGQRLNYGYTF.

The gene calls are TRBV3-1 (or the pseudogene TRBV3-2) and TRBJ1-1, with D possibly TRBD1 on 6 matching bases. Trimming took off 4 bases at V and 3 bases at J, with 15 bases between the two ends. The CDR3 is made up of 15 amino acids. Per the germline V gene, CDR1 is LGHDT and CDR2 is YNNKEL (reference sequence). CDR3 loop: CASSPTGTQDTEAFF. The CDR3 nucleotides read TGTGCCAGCAGCCCCACAGGGACACAGGACACTGAAGCTTTCTTT.